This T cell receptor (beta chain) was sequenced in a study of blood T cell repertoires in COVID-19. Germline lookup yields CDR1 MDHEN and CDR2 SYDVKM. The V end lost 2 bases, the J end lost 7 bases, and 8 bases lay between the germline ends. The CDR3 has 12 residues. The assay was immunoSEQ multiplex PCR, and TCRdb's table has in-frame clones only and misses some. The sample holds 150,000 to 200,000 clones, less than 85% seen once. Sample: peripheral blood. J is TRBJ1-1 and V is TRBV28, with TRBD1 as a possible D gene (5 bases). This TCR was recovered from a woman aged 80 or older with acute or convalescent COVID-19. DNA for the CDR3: TGTGCCAGCAGTTTAAGGCAGGGTGAAGCTTTCTTT. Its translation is CASSLRQGEAFF.